This T cell receptor (beta chain) emerged from a study of type 1 regulatory T cells. Turning to this clonotype: The antigen remains undetermined.

TCRdb re-derived calls from the reads in MiXCR, one entry per CDR3 protein. The sample holds about 62,000 distinct CDR3 sequences, approximately 67% seen once. V lost 4 bases to trimming and J lost 2 bases, with 8 bases between them. The CDR3 sequence is 14 residues long. Germline CDR1 is SGHVS and CDR2 is FNYEAQ. The clonotype originates from a human donor in good health. The chain joins TRBV7-6 to TRBJ2-2; D is undetermined. The specimen sequenced was cultured non-Tr1 T cells, either the whole culture or a sorted T cell fraction (not recorded which). CDR3 loop: CASSSALNTGELFF. In DNA, the CDR3 is TGTGCCAGCAGCTCAGCGCTCAACACCGGGGAGCTGTTTTTT.